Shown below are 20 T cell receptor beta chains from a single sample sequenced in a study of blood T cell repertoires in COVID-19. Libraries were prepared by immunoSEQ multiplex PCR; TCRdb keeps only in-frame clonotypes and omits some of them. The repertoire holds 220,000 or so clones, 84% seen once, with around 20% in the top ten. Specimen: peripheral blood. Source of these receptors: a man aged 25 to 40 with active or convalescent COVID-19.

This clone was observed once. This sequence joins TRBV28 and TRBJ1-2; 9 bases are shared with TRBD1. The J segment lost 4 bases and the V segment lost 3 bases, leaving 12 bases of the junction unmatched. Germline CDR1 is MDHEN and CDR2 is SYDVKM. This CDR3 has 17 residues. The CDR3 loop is CASSLAFWDREFYGYTF. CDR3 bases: TGTGCCAGCAGTTTGGCATTTTGGGACAGGGAGTTCTATGGCTACACCTTC.

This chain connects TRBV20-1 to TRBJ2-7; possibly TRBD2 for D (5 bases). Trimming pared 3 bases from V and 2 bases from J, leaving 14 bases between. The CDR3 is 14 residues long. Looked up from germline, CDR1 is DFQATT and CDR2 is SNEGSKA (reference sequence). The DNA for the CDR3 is TGCAGTGCTAGTTTGGGGAGTATCGCCTACGAGCAGTACTTC. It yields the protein CSASLGSIAYEQYF.

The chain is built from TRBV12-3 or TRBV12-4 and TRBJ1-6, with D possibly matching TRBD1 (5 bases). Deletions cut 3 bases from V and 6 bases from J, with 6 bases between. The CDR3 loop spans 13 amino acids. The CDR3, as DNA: TGTGCCAGCAGTTTCGACAGTAATTCACCCCTCCACTTT. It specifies CASSFDSNSPLHF.

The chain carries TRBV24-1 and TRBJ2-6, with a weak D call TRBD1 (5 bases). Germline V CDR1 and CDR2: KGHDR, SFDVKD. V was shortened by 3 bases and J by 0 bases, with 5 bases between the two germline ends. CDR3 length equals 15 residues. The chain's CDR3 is CATSDGASGANVLTF. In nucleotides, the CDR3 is TGTGCCACCAGTGATGGGGCCTCTGGGGCCAACGTCCTGACTTTC.

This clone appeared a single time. The CDR3 nucleotides are TGCGCCAGCAGCGCTAGGACAGGGGGAGTCAACGAGCAGTACTTC. It yields the protein CASSARTGGVNEQYF. The chain employs TRBV5-1 and TRBJ2-7; 10 bases agree with TRBD1. Per the germline V gene, CDR1 is SGHRS and CDR2 is YFSETQ. This CDR3 is built from 15 residues. The trim removed 4 bases at V and 5 bases at J, leaving 9 bases unmatched.

The CDR3 sequence is CATRGADTQYF. The CDR3 DNA reads as TGTGCCACCAGAGGAGCAGATACGCAGTATTTT. The chain couples TRBV24-1 to TRBJ2-3; no clear D. This CDR3 is built from 11 residues. V was clipped by 7 bases and J by 4 bases, with 5 bases between them. Germline lookup yields CDR1 KGHDR and CDR2 SFDVKD.

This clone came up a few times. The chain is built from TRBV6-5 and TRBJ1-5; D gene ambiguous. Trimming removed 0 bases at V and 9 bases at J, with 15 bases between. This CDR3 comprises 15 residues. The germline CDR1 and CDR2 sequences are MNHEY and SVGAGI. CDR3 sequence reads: CASSYSRQASWPQHF. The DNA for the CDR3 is TGTGCCAGCAGTTACTCGAGGCAGGCTAGCTGGCCCCAGCATTTT.

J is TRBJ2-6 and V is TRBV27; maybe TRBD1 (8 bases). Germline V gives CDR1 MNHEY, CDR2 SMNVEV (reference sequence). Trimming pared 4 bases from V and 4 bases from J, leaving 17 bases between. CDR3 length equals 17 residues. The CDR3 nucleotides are TGTGCCAGCAGTTCCTTAACAGGGGGGGCCGGGGCCAACGTCCTGACTTTC. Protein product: CASSSLTGGAGANVLTF.

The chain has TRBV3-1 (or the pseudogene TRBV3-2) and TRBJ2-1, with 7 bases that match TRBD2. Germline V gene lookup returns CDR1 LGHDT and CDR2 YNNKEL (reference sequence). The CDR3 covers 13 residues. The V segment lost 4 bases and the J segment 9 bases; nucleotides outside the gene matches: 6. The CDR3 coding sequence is TGTGCCAGCAGCCGACGGGGGGAGTTTGAGCAGTTCTTC. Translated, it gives CASSRRGEFEQFF.

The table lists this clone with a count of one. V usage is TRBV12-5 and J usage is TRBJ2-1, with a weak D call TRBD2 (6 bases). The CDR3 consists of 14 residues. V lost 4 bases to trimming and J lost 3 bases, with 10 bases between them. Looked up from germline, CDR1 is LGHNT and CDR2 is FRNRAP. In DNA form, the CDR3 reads TGTGCTAGTGGTTCCGGGAGCCACTACAATGAGCAGTTCTTC. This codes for CASGSGSHYNEQFF.

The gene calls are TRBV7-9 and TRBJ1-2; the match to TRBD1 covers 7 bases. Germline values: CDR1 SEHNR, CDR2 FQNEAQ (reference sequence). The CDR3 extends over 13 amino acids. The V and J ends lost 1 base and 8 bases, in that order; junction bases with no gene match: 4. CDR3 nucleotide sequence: TGTGCCAGCAGCTTAGGCAGGGGGTCCGGCTACACCTTC. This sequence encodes CASSLGRGSGYTF.

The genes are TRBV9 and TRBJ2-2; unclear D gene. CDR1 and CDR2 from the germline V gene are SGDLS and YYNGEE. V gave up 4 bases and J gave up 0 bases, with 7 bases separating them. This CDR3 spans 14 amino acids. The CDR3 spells CASSPRANTGELFF. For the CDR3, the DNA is TGTGCCAGCAGCCCGCGCGCGAACACCGGGGAGCTGTTTTTT.

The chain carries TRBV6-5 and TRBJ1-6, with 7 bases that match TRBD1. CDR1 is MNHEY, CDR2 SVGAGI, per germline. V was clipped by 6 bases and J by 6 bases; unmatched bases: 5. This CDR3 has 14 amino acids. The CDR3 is CASRDHRGNSPLHF. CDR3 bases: TGTGCCAGCAGGGACCACAGGGGTAATTCACCCCTCCACTTT.

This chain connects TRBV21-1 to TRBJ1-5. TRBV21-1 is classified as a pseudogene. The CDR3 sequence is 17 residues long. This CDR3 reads CASSKARGGGSNQPQHF. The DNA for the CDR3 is TGTGCCAGCAGCAAAGCCCGGGGCGGGGGAAGCAATCAGCCCCAGCATTTT.

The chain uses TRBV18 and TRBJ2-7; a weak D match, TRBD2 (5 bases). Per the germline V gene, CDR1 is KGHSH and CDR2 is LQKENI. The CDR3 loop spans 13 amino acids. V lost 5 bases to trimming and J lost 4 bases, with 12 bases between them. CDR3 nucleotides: TGTGCCAGCTCATCCGGACGGGGTTACGAGCAGTACTTC. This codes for CASSSGRGYEQYF.

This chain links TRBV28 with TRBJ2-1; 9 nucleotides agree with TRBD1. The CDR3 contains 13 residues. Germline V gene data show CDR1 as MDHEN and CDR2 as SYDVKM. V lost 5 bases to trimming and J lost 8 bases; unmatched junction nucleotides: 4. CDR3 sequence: CASSDRGNDEQFF. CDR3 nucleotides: TGTGCCAGCAGTGACAGGGGGAACGATGAGCAGTTCTTC.

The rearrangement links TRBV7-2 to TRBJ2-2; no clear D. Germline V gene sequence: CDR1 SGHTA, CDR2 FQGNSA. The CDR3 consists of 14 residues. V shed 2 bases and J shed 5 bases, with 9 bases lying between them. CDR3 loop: CASSLRSTTGELFF. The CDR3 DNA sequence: TGTGCCAGCAGCTTACGGAGTACGACCGGGGAGCTGTTTTTT.

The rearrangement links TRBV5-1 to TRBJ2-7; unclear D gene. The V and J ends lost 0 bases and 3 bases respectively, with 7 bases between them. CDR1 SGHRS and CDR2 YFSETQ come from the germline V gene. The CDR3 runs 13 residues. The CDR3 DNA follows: TGCGCCAGCAGCTTGGTAGCTGGCTACGAGCAGTACTTC. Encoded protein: CASSLVAGYEQYF.

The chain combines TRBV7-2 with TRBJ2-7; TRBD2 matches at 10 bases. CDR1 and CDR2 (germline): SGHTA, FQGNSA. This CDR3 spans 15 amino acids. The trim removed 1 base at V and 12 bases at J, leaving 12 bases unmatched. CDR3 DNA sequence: TGTGCCAGCAGCTTAGATGGTCTAGCGGGGGAAACAAGGTACTTC. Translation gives CASSLDGLAGETRYF.

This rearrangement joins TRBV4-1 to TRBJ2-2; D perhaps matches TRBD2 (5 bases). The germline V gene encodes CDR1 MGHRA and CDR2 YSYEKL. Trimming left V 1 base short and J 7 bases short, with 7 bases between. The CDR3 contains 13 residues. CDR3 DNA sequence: TGCGCCAGCAGCCAAGGCAGCGGCGGGGAGCTGTTTTTT. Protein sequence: CASSQGSGGELFF.